A single sample is the source of the 32 T cell receptor beta chains below, sequenced in a study of blood T cell repertoires in COVID-19. Here immunoSEQ multiplex PCR was the method, and the copy in TCRdb shows in-frame clones only, minus some. The table lists 70,000 to 95,000 clones, 80% to 90% of them singletons, with nearly 5% in the top ten. Input material: peripheral blood. These receptor sequences come from a woman older than 75 with acute or convalescent COVID-19.

The genes are TRBV9 and TRBJ2-7; D unclear. CDR3 length: 14 residues. Trimming cost V 0 bases and J 2 bases, with 9 bases left between them. Germline loops: CDR1 SGDLS, CDR2 YYNGEE. This CDR3 reads CASSVVADTYEQYF. As DNA, the CDR3 is TGTGCCAGCAGCGTAGTGGCGGATACCTACGAGCAGTACTTC.

The rearrangement links TRBV7-9 to TRBJ2-5, with 7 nucleotides matching TRBD1. Germline CDR1 and CDR2: SEHNR and FQNEAQ (reference sequence). The CDR3 loop spans 14 amino acids. The junction had 10 bases not matched to a gene; V was cut back by 7 bases and J by 5 bases. The CDR3 DNA reads as TGTGCCAGCACCAAGAAGACAGGGACGGAGACCCAGTACTTC. This translates into CASTKKTGTETQYF.

This clone was seen a handful of times. The chain is built from TRBV18 and TRBJ1-1, with D possibly matching TRBD1 (6 bases). V lost 4 bases and J lost 1, with 10 bases in between. The CDR3 totals 14 residues. Germline loops: CDR1 KGHSH, CDR2 LQKENI. The CDR3 sequence: CASSRQATNTEAFF. CDR3 coding DNA: TGTGCCAGCTCACGACAGGCCACGAACACTGAAGCTTTCTTT.

V gene TRBV19 combines with J gene TRBJ2-7; possibly TRBD1 for D (6 bases). CDR1 LNHDA and CDR2 SQIVND come from the germline V gene (reference sequence). The V gene lost 3 bases and the J gene lost 3 bases, with 12 bases spanning the gap. The CDR3 loop spans 14 amino acids. The CDR3 region has the DNA TGTGCCAGTAGTATCCAGGGACAATTCTACGAGCAGTACTTC. Amino acids: CASSIQGQFYEQYF.

V gene TRBV10-3 combines with J gene TRBJ1-5, with a weak D call TRBD1 (6 bases). Per germline, CDR1 ENHRY and CDR2 SYGVKD. V lost 6 bases to trimming and J lost 4 bases, with 10 bases between them. This CDR3 spans 13 amino acids. CDR3 protein: CAIRDSLNQPQHF. In nucleotides, the CDR3 is TGTGCCATCAGGGACAGCCTAAATCAGCCCCAGCATTTT.

This clone occurred a few times. The CDR3 region has the DNA TGTGCCAGCAGTCCCAGGGGGCTTGGGTCTGGGGCCAACGTCCTGACTTTC. It specifies CASSPRGLGSGANVLTF. V usage is TRBV6-2 or TRBV6-3 and J usage is TRBJ2-6; the match to TRBD1 covers 8 bases. V was clipped by 5 bases and J by 1 base; unmatched bases: 7. Germline V lookup: CDR1 MNHEY, CDR2 SVGEGT. The CDR3 has 17 amino acids.

The rearrangement joins TRBV15 to TRBJ2-3; D is perhaps TRBD2 (5 bases). The CDR3 totals 17 residues. Germline loops: CDR1 LNHNV, CDR2 YYDKDF (reference sequence). V lost 0 bases, J lost 9 bases, and 22 bases lay in between. CDR3 loop: CATSRDWPGPSTGTQYF. The CDR3 nucleotides are TGTGCCACCAGCAGAGATTGGCCAGGACCTAGCACGGGAACGCAGTATTTT.

The V and J genes are TRBV10-2 and TRBJ2-3; perhaps TRBD2 as D (6 bases). The CDR3 runs 15 residues. V was shortened by 7 bases and J by 0 bases, with 14 bases between the two germline ends. CDR1 and CDR2 from the germline V gene are WSHSY and SAAADI. The CDR3 DNA sequence: TGCGCCAGCATCGGTGGGGGGTATAGCACAGATACGCAGTATTTT. It encodes CASIGGGYSTDTQYF.

The V gene is TRBV6-2 or TRBV6-3, the J gene TRBJ1-2; D unresolved. The CDR3 has 15 residues. V shed 3 bases and J shed 1 base, with 12 bases lying between them. The germline gives CDR1 MNHEY, CDR2 SVGEGT. The CDR3 loop is CASSYDVRGNYGYTF. CDR3 nucleotide sequence: TGTGCCAGCAGTTATGACGTTCGGGGTAACTATGGCTACACCTTC.

The chain recombines TRBV5-1 with TRBJ2-2; 7 bases map to TRBD1. Germline values: CDR1 SGHRS, CDR2 YFSETQ. CDR3 length equals 15 residues. Trimming removed 5 bases from V and 5 bases from J; junction bases left unmatched: 9. The DNA of the CDR3 is TGCGCCAGCAGTCAGGCAGGGGGATGGACCGGGGAGCTGTTTTTT. Amino acid sequence: CASSQAGGWTGELFF.

The chain is built from TRBV5-5 and TRBJ1-6, with D perhaps TRBD1 (6 bases). The CDR3 runs to 13 residues. In germline, CDR1 is SGHKS, CDR2 YYEKEE (reference sequence). Trimming took off 5 bases at V and 10 bases at J, with 13 bases between the two ends. CDR3 protein: CASSRQGISPLHF. In nucleotides, the CDR3 is TGTGCCAGCAGTCGGCAGGGGATATCACCCCTCCACTTT.

The rearrangement uses TRBV4-2 and TRBJ2-2; D possibly corresponds to TRBD1 (6 bases). CDR3 length: 15 amino acids. V was trimmed by 1 base and J by 5 bases, leaving 11 bases between them. The germline CDR1 and CDR2 sequences are LGHNA and YNFKEQ. CDR3 residues: CASSQVEGDTGELFF. CDR3 nucleotides: TGTGCCAGCAGCCAAGTCGAGGGGGATACCGGGGAGCTGTTTTTT.

The rearrangement uses TRBV6-2 or TRBV6-3 and TRBJ1-6; 8 bases fit TRBD1. The length of the CDR3 is 15 residues. The germline V gene has CDR1 MNHEY and CDR2 SVGEGT. With 2 bases clipped from V and 6 bases from J, the junction kept 3 bases outside the gene matches. The CDR3 sequence is CASSYPTGGNSPLHF. DNA of the CDR3: TGTGCCAGCAGTTACCCAACAGGGGGTAATTCACCCCTCCACTTT.

V is TRBV9 and J is TRBJ2-7; TRBD2 agrees at 8 bases. V shed 4 bases, J shed 6 bases, and the junction held 12 bases outside the gene matches. The CDR3 covers 15 residues. From germline, CDR1 is SGDLS and CDR2 YYNGEE. In DNA, the CDR3 is TGTGCCAGCAGCTCCCCGAGAGCGGGAGCACGCGAGCAGTACTTC. The encoded protein is CASSSPRAGAREQYF.

The chain uses TRBV24-1 and TRBJ2-1; TRBD2 aligns across 9 bases. This CDR3 has 21 amino acids. The V and J ends lost 0 bases and 0 bases, in that order; junction bases with no gene match: 14. Germline V gene data show CDR1 as KGHDR and CDR2 as SFDVKD. The CDR3 nucleotides are TGTGCCACCAGTGATTTGTCGAGGCTAGCGGGACTAGTAAGCTCCTACAATGAGCAGTTCTTC. This codes for CATSDLSRLAGLVSSYNEQFF.

J is TRBJ1-1 and V is TRBV5-1; unclear D gene. CDR3 length: 15 amino acids. Trimming left V 4 bases short and J 4 bases short, with 17 bases between. Germline V gene sequence: CDR1 SGHRS, CDR2 YFSETQ. CDR3 protein: CASSQSELISTEAFF. CDR3 DNA sequence: TGCGCCAGCAGCCAAAGCGAACTGATAAGCACTGAAGCTTTCTTT. The full variable domain, its missing parts supplied by reference TRBV5-1 and TRBJ1-1, is KAGVTQTPRYLIKTRGQQVTLSCSPISGHRSVSWYQQTPGQGLQFLFEYFSETQRNKGNFPGRFSGRQFSNSRSEMNVSTLELGDSALYLCASSQSELISTEAFFGQGTRLTVV.

V usage is TRBV6-1 and J usage is TRBJ1-5; 11 bases line up with TRBD1. The junction had 6 bases not matched to a gene; V was cut back by 3 bases and J by 11 bases. The CDR3 sequence is 14 residues long. Germline V gives CDR1 MNHNS, CDR2 SASEGT. Here the CDR3 DNA reads TGTGCCAGCAGTGAGTGGACAGGGGGCTTAGCCCAGCATTTT. The encoded protein is CASSEWTGGLAQHF.

The chain combines TRBV5-1 with TRBJ1-5; 7 bases fit TRBD1. The CDR3 totals 14 residues. The germline CDR1 and CDR2 sequences are SGHRS and YFSETQ. V dropped 4 bases and J dropped 5; count of bases not matched to a gene: 6. The DNA of the CDR3 is TGCGCCAGCAGCCAGGAGACAGGGTATCAGCCCCAGCATTTT. It is translated as CASSQETGYQPQHF. The variable domain in full, completed from reference TRBV5-1 and TRBJ1-5, reads KAGVTQTPRYLIKTRGQQVTLSCSPISGHRSVSWYQQTPGQGLQFLFEYFSETQRNKGNFPGRFSGRQFSNSRSEMNVSTLELGDSALYLCASSQETGYQPQHFGDGTRLSIL.

The chain links TRBV14 to TRBJ2-1; TRBD1 agrees at 9 bases. V shed 5 bases, J shed 2 bases, and the junction held 4 bases outside the gene matches. Germline V gene data show CDR1 as SGHDN and CDR2 as FVKESK. The length of the CDR3 is 15 residues. CDR3 nucleotides: TGTGCCAGCAGCAAAACAGGGGGCCCCTACAATGAGCAGTTCTTC. It yields the protein CASSKTGGPYNEQFF.

The rearrangement links TRBV7-3 to TRBJ2-1; a possible D gene is TRBD2 (7 bases). The CDR3 runs to 16 residues. Between the trimmed V and J ends, which lost 3 bases and 0 bases, there was a span of 12 bases. Looked up from germline, CDR1 is SGHTA and CDR2 is FQGTGA. The CDR3 DNA sequence: TGTGCCAGCAGCTTTAGGGGGGGAAGCTCCTACAATGAGCAGTTCTTC. Translating it yields CASSFRGGSSYNEQFF. Looking up the rest from reference TRBV7-3 and TRBJ2-1 gives the full variable domain: GAGVSQTPSNKVTEKGKYVELRCDPISGHTALYWYRQSLGQGPEFLIYFQGTGAADDSGLPNDRFFAVRPEGSVSTLKIQRTERGDSAVYLCASSFRGGSSYNEQFFGPGTRLTVL.

The chain carries TRBV5-1 and TRBJ2-4; the match to TRBD2 covers 9 bases. Germline V gives CDR1 SGHRS, CDR2 YFSETQ. V dropped 0 bases and J dropped 2; count of bases not matched to a gene: 3. The CDR3 runs to 16 residues. The CDR3 DNA reads TGCGCCAGCAGCTTGGGTAGCGGGGGAACCAAAAACATTCAGTACTTC. Encoded protein: CASSLGSGGTKNIQYF.

The rearrangement uses TRBV6-6 and TRBJ1-4; 10 bases are a match to TRBD1. This CDR3 is built from 15 residues. The ends lost 4 bases at V and 7 bases at J; junction bases unmatched: 6. The germline V gene has CDR1 MNHNY and CDR2 SVGAGI (reference sequence). The CDR3 DNA reads TGTGCCAGCAGTTCCCGGGACAGGGGAGTTGAAAAACTGTTTTTT. This sequence encodes CASSSRDRGVEKLFF.

This clone came up a few times. Other DNA sequences in the same sample also yield this CDR3. This chain uses TRBV5-6 with TRBJ1-1; 9 nucleotides line up with TRBD1. Germline V gives CDR1 SGHDT, CDR2 YYEEEE. CDR3 length: 15 residues. Losses at the gene ends were 0 bases for V and 1 base for J; bases not matched to a gene: 1. In nucleotides, the CDR3 is TGTGCCAGCAGCTTGGGGGACAGGGAGAACACTGAAGCTTTCTTT. Translated: CASSLGDRENTEAFF.

The chain couples TRBV27 to TRBJ1-6, with D possibly TRBD1 on 5 matching bases. The CDR3 spans 15 residues. Germline CDR1 reads MNHEY; CDR2 reads SMNVEV (reference sequence). V lost 5 bases and J lost 7, with 15 bases in between. CDR3 sequence (DNA): TGTGCCAGCAGTCGGCTCGCGGGGCCGAATTCACCCCTCCACTTT. Translation gives CASSRLAGPNSPLHF.

The rearrangement links TRBV10-3 to TRBJ2-2; 10 positions match TRBD1. Unmatched junction bases numbered 5, after V lost 8 bases and J lost 5 bases. CDR1 is ENHRY and CDR2 is SYGVKD in the germline V gene. The CDR3 spans 14 residues. The CDR3 region has the DNA TGTGCCATCGCGGACAGGGGGAATACCGGGGAGCTGTTTTTT. Its protein product is CAIADRGNTGELFF.

This clone has more than one count but fewer than ten. The gene calls are TRBV19 and TRBJ2-1; D remains ambiguous. The CDR3 totals 12 residues. CDR1 is LNHDA and CDR2 is SQIVND in the germline V gene (reference sequence). V dropped 10 bases and J dropped 10 bases, with 17 bases sitting between them. CDR3 sequence: CATDSWSNEQFF. The DNA of the CDR3 is TGTGCCACTGACTCGTGGAGCAACGAGCAGTTCTTC.

The CDR3 region is CASASGTDTQYF. For the CDR3, the DNA is TGTGCCAGTGCATCAGGGACAGATACGCAGTATTTT. This chain links TRBV12-3 or TRBV12-4 with TRBJ2-3; D may be TRBD1 (5 bases). The V gene lost 9 bases and the J gene lost 3 bases, with 10 bases spanning the gap. There are 12 residues in the CDR3.

J is TRBJ1-5 and V is TRBV18, with D perhaps TRBD1 (6 bases). The CDR3 covers 14 residues. V was trimmed by 3 bases and J by 5 bases, leaving 11 bases between them. Germline V CDR1 and CDR2: KGHSH, LQKENI. The CDR3 reads CASSPTGTDQPQHF. The CDR3 DNA is TGTGCCAGCTCACCTACAGGGACGGATCAGCCCCAGCATTTT.

The chain carries TRBV9 and TRBJ2-1; the D gene is possibly TRBD2 (6 bases). The germline gives CDR1 SGDLS, CDR2 YYNGEE. V shed 0 bases and J shed 2 bases, with 9 bases lying between them. The CDR3 totals 15 residues. The CDR3 sequence is CASSVGDWAYNEQFF. In DNA, the CDR3 is TGTGCCAGCAGCGTAGGGGACTGGGCCTACAATGAGCAGTTCTTC.

The rearrangement links TRBV7-9 to TRBJ1-6; D call uncertain. The CDR3 covers 15 residues. The V end lost 1 base, the J end lost 10 bases, and 14 bases lay between the germline ends. Per germline, CDR1 SEHNR and CDR2 FQNEAQ (reference sequence). CDR3 residues: CASSLDRFLRSPLHF. The CDR3 DNA sequence: TGTGCCAGCAGCTTAGATCGGTTTTTGAGATCACCCCTCCACTTT. The full variable domain, rest sourced from reference TRBV7-9 and TRBJ1-6, is DTGVSQNPRHKITKRGQNVTFRCDPISEHNRLYWYRQTLGQGPEFLTYFQNEAQLEKSRLLSDRFSAERPKGSFSTLEIQRTEQGDSAMYLCASSLDRFLRSPLHFGNGTRLTVT.

V and J are TRBV6-6 and TRBJ1-3, with 7 positions matching TRBD1. Germline V gives CDR1 MNHNY, CDR2 SVGAGI (reference sequence). The CDR3 sequence is 16 residues long. Trimming at V came to 7 bases and at J to 1 base, leaving 10 bases not matched to a gene. The CDR3 is CASTYATGVSGNTIYF. The CDR3 region has the DNA TGTGCCAGCACCTACGCTACAGGGGTATCTGGAAACACCATATATTTT.

J is TRBJ1-1 and V is TRBV4-3; tentative D call: TRBD1 (6 bases). CDR3 length: 14 amino acids. CDR1 is LGHNA and CDR2 is YSLEER in the germline V gene. V was pared by 4 bases and J by 5 bases, with 14 bases between. CDR3 loop: CASSLGQVRTEAFF. CDR3 DNA sequence: TGCGCCAGCAGCCTGGGACAAGTCCGGACTGAAGCTTTCTTT.